The clone carrying this TCR beta chain has just a few counts. V lost 4 bases and J lost 4; bases outside the gene matches: 1. Per germline, CDR1 SEHNR and CDR2 FQNEAQ (reference sequence). The CDR3 extends over 13 amino acids. This record comes from a study of blood T cell repertoires in COVID-19. Study context: Researchers got acute and convalescent COVID-19 samples from the United States, Italy and Spain. From T cells, B-cell-depleted T cells, or PBMCs came the material, which was cDNA or gDNA.

Clones were sequenced by immunoSEQ multiplex PCR, and TCRdb holds only the in-frame ones, with some missing. Of more than 300,000 clones in the sample, roughly 90% were seen once. The rearrangement uses TRBV7-9 and TRBJ1-5; 7 bases map to TRBD1. The sequencing input was PBMCs or T cells enriched from blood (not recorded which). The source is a young woman who had recovered from COVID-19. The CDR3 region is CASSSTGNQPQHF. The DNA for the CDR3 is TGTGCCAGCAGCTCGACAGGGAATCAGCCCCAGCATTTT. Full variable domain (missing parts from reference TRBV7-9 and TRBJ1-5): DTGVSQNPRHKITKRGQNVTFRCDPISEHNRLYWYRQTLGQGPEFLTYFQNEAQLEKSRLLSDRFSAERPKGSFSTLEIQRTEQGDSAMYLCASSSTGNQPQHFGDGTRLSIL.